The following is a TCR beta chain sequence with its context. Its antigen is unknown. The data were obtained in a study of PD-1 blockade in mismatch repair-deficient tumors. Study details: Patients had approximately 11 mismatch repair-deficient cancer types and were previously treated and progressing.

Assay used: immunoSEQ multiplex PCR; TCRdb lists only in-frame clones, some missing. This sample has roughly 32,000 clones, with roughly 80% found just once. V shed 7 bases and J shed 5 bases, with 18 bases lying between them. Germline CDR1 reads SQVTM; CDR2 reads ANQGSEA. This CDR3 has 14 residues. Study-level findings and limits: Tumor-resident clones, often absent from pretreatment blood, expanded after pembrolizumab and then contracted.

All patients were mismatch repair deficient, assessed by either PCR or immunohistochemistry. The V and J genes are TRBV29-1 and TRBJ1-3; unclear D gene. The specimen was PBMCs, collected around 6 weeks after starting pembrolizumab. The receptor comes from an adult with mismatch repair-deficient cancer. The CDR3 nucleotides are TGCAGCGCTGCCCCCAGCACAGCACGAAACACCATATATTTT. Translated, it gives CSAAPSTARNTIYF. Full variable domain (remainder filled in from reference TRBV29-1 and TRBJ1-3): SAVISQKPSRDICQRGTSLTIQCQVDSQVTMMFWYRQQPGQSLTLIATANQGSEATYESGFVIDKFPISRPNLTFSTLTVSNMSPEDSSIYLCSAAPSTARNTIYFGEGSWLTVV.